This T cell receptor beta chain was found in a study of monozygotic twins with inflammatory bowel disease. UMIs with a 6-nucleotide sample barcode were added by template switching. TCRdb reprocessed the 5' RACE reads, with one entry per CDR3 protein and no DNA. The sample totals roughly 330,000 distinct CDR3 sequences. This CDR3 comprises 12 residues. Germline V lookup: CDR1 KGHSH, CDR2 LQKENI. The sequenced sample consisted of blood. The sequence came from a human donor with ulcerative colitis or Crohn's disease, or a healthy co-twin of an affected twin (not recorded which). The V call is TRBV18, the J call TRBJ2-1. CDR3 sequence reads: CASSPGTYEQFF. The variable domain in full, completed from reference TRBV18 and TRBJ2-1, reads NAGVMQNPRHLVRRRGQEARLRCSPMKGHSHVYWYRQLPEEGLKFMVYLQKENIIDESGMPKERFSAEFPKEGPSILRIQQVVRGDSAAYFCASSPGTYEQFFGPGTRLTVL.